This note documents a single TCR beta chain sequence. Its antigen is not known. Trimming cost V 3 bases and J 0 bases, with 17 bases left between them. Germline CDR1 and CDR2: LNHDA and SQIVND (reference sequence). The CDR3 extends over 17 amino acids. The sample belongs to a study of PD-1 blockade in classical Hodgkin lymphoma. Method: immunoSEQ multiplex PCR; TCRdb's copy keeps in-frame clones and lacks some. The table shows roughly 25,000 clones, with 84% occurring only once. Every single patient, without exception, relapsed after autologous stem cell transplantation, and brentuximab vedotin exposure varied. Researchers report purifying CD4+ T cells from thawed PBMCs by magnetic negative selection. Complete response, partial response or progressive disease made up the best responses. General study points: Patients excluded were those beginning nivolumab under 1 year after ASCT. The repertoire differences lack a defined cause, possibly disease activity or prior therapy. By C4D1, CD4+ diversity increased significantly, especially in complete responders.

The sequence derives from a human donor with classical Hodgkin lymphoma. V is TRBV19 and J is TRBJ1-1; maybe TRBD1 (5 bases). Source: CD4+ T cells from blood, taken at baseline. CDR3 sequence (DNA): TGTGCCAGTAGTATGAGGCGAGCTCGAGGGGTGAACACTGAAGCTTTCTTT. Amino acids: CASSMRRARGVNTEAFF.